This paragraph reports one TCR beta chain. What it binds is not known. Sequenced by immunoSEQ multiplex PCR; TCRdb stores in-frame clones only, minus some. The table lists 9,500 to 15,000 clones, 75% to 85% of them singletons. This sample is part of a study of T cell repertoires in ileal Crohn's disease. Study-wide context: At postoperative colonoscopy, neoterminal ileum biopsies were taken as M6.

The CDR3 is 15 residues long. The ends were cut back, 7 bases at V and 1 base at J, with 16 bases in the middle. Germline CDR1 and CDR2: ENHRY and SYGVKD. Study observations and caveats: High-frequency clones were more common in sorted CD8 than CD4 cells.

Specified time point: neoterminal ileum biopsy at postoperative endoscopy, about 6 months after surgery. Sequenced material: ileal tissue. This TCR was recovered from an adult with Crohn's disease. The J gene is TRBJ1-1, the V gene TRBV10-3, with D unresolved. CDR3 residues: CAIKKMSAANTEAFF. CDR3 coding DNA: TGTGCCATCAAAAAGATGTCAGCGGCGAACACTGAAGCTTTCTTT.